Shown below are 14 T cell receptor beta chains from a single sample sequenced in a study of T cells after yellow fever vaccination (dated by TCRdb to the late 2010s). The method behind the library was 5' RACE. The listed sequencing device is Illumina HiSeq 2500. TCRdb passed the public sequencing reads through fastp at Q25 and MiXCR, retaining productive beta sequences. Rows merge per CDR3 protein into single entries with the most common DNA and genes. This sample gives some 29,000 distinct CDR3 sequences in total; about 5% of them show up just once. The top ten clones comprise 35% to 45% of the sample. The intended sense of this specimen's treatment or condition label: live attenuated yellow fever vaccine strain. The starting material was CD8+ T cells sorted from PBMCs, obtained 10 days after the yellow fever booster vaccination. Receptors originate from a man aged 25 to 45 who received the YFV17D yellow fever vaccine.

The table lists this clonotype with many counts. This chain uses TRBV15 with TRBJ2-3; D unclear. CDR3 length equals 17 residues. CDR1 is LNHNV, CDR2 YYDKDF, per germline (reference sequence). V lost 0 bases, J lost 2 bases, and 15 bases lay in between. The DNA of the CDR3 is TGTGCCACCAGCAGAGATGGCGTCACCCGATCCACAGATACGCAGTATTTT. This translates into CATSRDGVTRSTDTQYF.

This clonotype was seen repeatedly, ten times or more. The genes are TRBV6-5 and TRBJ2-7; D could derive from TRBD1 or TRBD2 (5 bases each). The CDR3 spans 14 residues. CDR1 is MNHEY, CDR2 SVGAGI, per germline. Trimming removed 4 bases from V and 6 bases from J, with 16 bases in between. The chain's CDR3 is CASSLGTGSGEQYF. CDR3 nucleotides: TGTGCCAGCAGTTTGGGGACGGGAAGTGGCGAGCAGTACTTC.

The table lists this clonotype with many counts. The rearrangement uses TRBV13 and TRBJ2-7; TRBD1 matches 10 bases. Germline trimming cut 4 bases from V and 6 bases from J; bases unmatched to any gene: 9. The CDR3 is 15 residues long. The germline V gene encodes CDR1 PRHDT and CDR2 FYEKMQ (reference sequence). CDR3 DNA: TGTGCCAGCAGCTCTCCCCGGGACAGGGGAGCCGAGCAGTACTTC. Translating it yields CASSSPRDRGAEQYF.

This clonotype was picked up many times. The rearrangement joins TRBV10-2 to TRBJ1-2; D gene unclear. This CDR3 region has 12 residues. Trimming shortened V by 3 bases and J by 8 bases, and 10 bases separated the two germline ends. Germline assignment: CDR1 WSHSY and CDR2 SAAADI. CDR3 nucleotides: TGCGCCAGCAGTGAAACCCAGATAGGCTACACCTTC. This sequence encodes CASSETQIGYTF.

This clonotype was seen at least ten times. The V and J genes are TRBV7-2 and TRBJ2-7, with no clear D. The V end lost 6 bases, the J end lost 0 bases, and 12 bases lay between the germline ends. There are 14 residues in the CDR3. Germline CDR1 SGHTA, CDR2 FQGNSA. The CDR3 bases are TGTGCCAGCAGGCCCACAGTCAGCTCCTACGAGCAGTACTTC. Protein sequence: CASRPTVSSYEQYF. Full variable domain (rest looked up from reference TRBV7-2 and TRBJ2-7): GAGVSQSPSNKVTEKGKDVELRCDPISGHTALYWYRQSLGQGLEFLIYFQGNSAPDKSGLPSDRFSAERTGGSVSTLTIQRTQQEDSAVYLCASRPTVSSYEQYFGPGTRLTVT.

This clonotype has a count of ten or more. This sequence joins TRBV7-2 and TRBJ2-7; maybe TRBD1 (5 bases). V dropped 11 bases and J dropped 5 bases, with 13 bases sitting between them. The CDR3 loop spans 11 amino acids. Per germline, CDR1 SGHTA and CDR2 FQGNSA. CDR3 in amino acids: CAQRWGNEQYF. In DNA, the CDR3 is TGTGCCCAGAGGTGGGGCAACGAGCAGTACTTC. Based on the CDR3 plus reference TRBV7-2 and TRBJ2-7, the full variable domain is GAGVSQSPSNKVTEKGKDVELRCDPISGHTALYWYRQSLGQGLEFLIYFQGNSAPDKSGLPSDRFSAERTGGSVSTLTIQRTQQEDSAVYLCAQRWGNEQYFGPGTRLTVT.

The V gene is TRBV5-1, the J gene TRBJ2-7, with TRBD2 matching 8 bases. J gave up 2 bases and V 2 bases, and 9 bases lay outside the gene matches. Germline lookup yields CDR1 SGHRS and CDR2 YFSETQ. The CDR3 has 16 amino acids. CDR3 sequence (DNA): TGCGCCAGCAGCTTACACCAAGCGGGGGCCACCTACGAGCAGTACTTC. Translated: CASSLHQAGATYEQYF. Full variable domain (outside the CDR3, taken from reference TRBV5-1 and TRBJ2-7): KAGVTQTPRYLIKTRGQQVTLSCSPISGHRSVSWYQQTPGQGLQFLFEYFSETQRNKGNFPGRFSGRQFSNSRSEMNVSTLELGDSALYLCASSLHQAGATYEQYFGPGTRLTVT.

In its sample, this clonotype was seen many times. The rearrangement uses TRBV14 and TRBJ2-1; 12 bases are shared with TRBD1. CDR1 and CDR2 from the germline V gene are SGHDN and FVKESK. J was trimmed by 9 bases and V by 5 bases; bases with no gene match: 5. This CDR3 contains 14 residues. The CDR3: CASSMGQGASEQFF. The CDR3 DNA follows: TGTGCCAGCAGCATGGGACAGGGGGCTAGTGAGCAGTTCTTC.

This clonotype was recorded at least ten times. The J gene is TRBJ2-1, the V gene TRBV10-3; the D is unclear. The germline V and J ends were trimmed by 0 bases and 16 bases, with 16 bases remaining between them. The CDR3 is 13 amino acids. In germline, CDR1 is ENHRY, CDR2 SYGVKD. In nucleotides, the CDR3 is TGTGCCATCAGTGAGTCGACGGCCAGTTGGTGCTTCTTC. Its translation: CAISESTASWCFF.

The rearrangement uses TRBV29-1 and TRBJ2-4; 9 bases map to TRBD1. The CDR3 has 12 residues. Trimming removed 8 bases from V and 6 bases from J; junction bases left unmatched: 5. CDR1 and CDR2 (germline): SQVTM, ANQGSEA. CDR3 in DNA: TGCAGCACCAAGGGACAGGGAAACATTCAGTACTTC. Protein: CSTKGQGNIQYF.

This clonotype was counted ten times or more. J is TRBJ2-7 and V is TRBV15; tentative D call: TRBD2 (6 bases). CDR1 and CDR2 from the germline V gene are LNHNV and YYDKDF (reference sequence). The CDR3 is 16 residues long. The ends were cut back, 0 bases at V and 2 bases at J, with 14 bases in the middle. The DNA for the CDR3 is TGTGCCACCAGCAGAGAGGGTAGCGGATCGACCTACGAGCAGTACTTC. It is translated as CATSREGSGSTYEQYF.

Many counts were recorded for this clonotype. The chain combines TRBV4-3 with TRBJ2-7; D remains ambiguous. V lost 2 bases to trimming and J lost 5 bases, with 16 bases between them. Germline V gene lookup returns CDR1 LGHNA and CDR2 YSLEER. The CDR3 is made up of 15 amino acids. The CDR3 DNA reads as TGCGCCAGCAGCCAAAACGCCGTCCCCCTTGACGAGCAGTACTTC. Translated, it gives CASSQNAVPLDEQYF.

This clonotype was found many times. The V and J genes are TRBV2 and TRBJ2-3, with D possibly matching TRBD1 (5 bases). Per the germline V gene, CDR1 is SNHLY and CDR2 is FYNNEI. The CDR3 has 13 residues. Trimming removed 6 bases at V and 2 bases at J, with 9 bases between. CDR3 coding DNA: TGTGCCAGCAGGACAGATAACACAGATACGCAGTATTTT. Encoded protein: CASRTDNTDTQYF.

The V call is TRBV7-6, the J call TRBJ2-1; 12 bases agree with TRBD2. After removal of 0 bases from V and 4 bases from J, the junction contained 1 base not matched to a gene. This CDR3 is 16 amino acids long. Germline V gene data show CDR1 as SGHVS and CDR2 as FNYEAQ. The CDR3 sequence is CASSLALAGGYNEQFF. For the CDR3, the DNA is TGTGCCAGCAGCTTAGCGCTAGCGGGAGGGTACAATGAGCAGTTCTTC.